What follows is one TCR beta chain and its context. Original handling: Amplifying reference gene primers gave estimates of nucleated cell counts. Method: immunoSEQ multiplex PCR; TCRdb's copy keeps in-frame clones and lacks some. The D gene and trimming were derived from the DNA, and the V and J assignments and clone size from that table. Here the sample spans 350,000 to 550,000 clones, approximately 92% being singletons. This specimen comes from a study of blood T cell repertoires in COVID-19. In germline, CDR1 is KGHSH, CDR2 LQKENI. Trimming took 5 bases from V and 4 from J, leaving 17 bases between them. The CDR3 contains 15 residues.

V gene TRBV18 combines with J gene TRBJ1-1; D perhaps matches TRBD1 (6 bases). The sequencing input was PBMCs or T cells enriched from blood (not recorded which). This TCR derives from a man aged 25-40 years who had recovered from COVID-19. This CDR3 reads CASSANRDLGTEAFF. In DNA, the CDR3 is TGTGCCAGCTCAGCAAACAGGGATCTTGGCACTGAAGCTTTCTTT. Complete variable domain (other parts from reference TRBV18 and TRBJ1-1): NAGVMQNPRHLVRRRGQEARLRCSPMKGHSHVYWYRQLPEEGLKFMVYLQKENIIDESGMPKERFSAEFPKEGPSILRIQQVVRGDSAAYFCASSANRDLGTEAFFGQGTRLTVV.